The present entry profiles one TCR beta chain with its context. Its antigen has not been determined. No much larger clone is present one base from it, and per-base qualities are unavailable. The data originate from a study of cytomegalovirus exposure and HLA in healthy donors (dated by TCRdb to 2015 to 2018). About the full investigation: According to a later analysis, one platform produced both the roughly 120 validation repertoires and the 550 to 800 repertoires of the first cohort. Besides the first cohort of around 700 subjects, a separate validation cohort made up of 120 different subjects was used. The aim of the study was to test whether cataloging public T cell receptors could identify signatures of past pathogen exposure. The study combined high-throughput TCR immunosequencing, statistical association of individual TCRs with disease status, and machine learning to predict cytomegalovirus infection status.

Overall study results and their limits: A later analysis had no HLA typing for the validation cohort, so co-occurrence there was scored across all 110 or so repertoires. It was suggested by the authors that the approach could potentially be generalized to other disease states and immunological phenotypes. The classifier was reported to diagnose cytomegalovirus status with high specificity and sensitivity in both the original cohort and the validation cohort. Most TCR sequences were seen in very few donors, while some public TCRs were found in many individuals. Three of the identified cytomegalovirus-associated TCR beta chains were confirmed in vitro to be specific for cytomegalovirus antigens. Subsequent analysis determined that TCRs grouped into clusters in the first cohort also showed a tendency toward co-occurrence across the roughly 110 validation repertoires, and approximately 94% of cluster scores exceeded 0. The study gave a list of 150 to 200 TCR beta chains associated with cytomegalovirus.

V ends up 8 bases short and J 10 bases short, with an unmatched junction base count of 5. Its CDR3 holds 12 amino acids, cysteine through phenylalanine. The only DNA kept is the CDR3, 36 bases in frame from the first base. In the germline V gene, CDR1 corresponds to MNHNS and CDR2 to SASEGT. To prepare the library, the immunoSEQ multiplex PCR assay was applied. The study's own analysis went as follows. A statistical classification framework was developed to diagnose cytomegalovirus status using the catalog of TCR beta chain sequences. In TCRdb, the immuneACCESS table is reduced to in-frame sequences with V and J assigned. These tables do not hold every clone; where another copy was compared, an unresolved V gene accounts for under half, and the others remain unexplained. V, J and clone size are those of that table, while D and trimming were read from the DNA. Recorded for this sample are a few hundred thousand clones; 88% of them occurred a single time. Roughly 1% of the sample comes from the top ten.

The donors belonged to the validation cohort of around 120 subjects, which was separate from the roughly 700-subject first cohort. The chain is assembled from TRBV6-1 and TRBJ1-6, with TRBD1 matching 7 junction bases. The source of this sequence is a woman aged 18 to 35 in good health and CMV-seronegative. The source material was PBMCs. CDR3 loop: CASYDRVSPLHF. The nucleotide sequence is TGTGCCAGCTACGACAGGGTCTCACCCCTCCACTTT.